This TCR beta chain was identified during a study of T cell responses to AZD1222 COVID-19 vaccine. The CDR3 loop spans 17 amino acids. The assay was immunoSEQ multiplex PCR, and TCRdb's table has in-frame clones only and misses some. The repertoire holds about 120,000 clones, with about 92% as singletons. This clone was detected only once. This material consisted of peripheral blood, taken on day 0 of MenACWY control vaccination. The clonotype comes from an adult in good health. The gene calls are TRBV21-1 and TRBJ1-2; the listed D gene, TRBD1, was not tested against the DNA. TRBV21-1 represents a pseudogene. CDR3 nucleotide sequence: TGTGCCAGCAGAGACTCCGGGACAGGGGGCCTTTTGTATGGCTACACCTTC. This gives the protein CASRDSGTGGLLYGYTF.